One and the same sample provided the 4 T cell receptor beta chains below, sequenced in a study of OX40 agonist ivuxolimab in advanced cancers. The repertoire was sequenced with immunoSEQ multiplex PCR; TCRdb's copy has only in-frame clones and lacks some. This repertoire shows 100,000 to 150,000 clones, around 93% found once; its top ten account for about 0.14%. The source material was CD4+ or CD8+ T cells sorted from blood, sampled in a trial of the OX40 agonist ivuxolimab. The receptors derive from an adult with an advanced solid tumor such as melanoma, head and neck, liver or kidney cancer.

CDR3 protein: CASSPNGLAWNEQFF. CDR3 DNA: TGTGCCAGCAGCCCTAATGGACTAGCGTGGAATGAGCAGTTCTTC. The chain uses TRBV14 and TRBJ2-1, with TRBD2 matching over 9 bases. The CDR3 is 15 amino acids. Germline V gene data show CDR1 as SGHDN and CDR2 as FVKESK. The trim removed 4 bases at V and 7 bases at J, leaving 8 bases unmatched.

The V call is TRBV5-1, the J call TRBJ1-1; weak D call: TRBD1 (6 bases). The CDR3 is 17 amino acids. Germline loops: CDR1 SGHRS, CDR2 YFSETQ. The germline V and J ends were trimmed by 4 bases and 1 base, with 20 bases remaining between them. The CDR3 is CASSKGHPTRENTEAFF. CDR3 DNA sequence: TGCGCCAGCAGCAAGGGACACCCAACAAGGGAGAACACTGAAGCTTTCTTT.

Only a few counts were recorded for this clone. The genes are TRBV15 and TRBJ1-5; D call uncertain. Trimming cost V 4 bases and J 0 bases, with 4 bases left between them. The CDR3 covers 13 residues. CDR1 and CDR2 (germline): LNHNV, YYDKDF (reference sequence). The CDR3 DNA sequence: TGTGCCACCAGCAAAGATAGCAATCAGCCCCAGCATTTT. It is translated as CATSKDSNQPQHF.

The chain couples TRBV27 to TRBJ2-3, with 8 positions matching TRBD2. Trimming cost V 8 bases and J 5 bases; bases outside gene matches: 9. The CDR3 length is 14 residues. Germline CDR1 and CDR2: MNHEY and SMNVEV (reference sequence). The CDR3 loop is CASGRSGGVDTQYF. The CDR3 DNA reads TGTGCCAGCGGGCGATCGGGGGGGGTAGATACGCAGTATTTT.